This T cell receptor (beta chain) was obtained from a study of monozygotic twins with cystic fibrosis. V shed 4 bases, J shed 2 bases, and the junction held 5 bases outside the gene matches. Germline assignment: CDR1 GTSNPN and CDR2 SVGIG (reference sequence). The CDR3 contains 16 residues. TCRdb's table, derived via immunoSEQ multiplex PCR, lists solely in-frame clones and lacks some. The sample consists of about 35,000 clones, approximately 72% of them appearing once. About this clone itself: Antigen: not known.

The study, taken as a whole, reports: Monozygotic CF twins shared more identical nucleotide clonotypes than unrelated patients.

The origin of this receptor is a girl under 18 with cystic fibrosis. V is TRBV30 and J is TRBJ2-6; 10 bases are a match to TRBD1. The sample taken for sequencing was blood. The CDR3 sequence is CAWNDRGRAGANVLTF. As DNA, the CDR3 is TGTGCCTGGAACGACAGGGGGCGGGCTGGGGCCAACGTCCTGACTTTC.